This T cell receptor (beta chain) derives from a study of spatial heterogeneity in lung cancer. Germline loops: CDR1 KGHSH, CDR2 LQKENI. With 3 bases removed from V and 1 base from J, the gap between germline ends came to 24 bases. The CDR3 contains 19 residues. Each CDR3 protein is one row after TCRdb ran MiXCR on the 5' RACE reads. The table has about 92,000 distinct CDR3 sequences, approximately 12% seen once. This clonotype was detected many times. Documented time point: sample taken at primary tumor resection. Frozen PBMC, nontumor lung or tumor provided whole RNA, which was sequenced unsorted. This sample comprised PBMCs, obtained at surgery. The rearrangement links TRBV18 to TRBJ2-5; TRBD1 might be the D (5 bases). This TCR was sampled from a male donor with early-stage non-small cell lung cancer. The CDR3 nucleotides are TGTGCCAGCTCACCTATCCGGTTGACCGGTACAGGAACCCAAGAGACCCAGTACTTC. The encoded protein is CASSPIRLTGTGTQETQYF.